These 5 T cell receptor beta chains originate from one sample sequenced in a study of OX40 agonist ivuxolimab in advanced cancers. Sequenced by immunoSEQ multiplex PCR; TCRdb stores in-frame clones only, minus some. This table has about 25,000 clones, just under 85% appearing once. The sequenced sample was CD4+ or CD8+ T cells sorted from blood, obtained in a trial of the OX40 agonist ivuxolimab. The receptors stem from an adult with an advanced solid tumor such as melanoma, head and neck, liver or kidney cancer.

V usage is TRBV6-1 and J usage is TRBJ1-5, with TRBD1 identical over 9 bases. Germline trimming cut 1 base from V and 7 bases from J; bases unmatched to any gene: 14. CDR1 is MNHNS and CDR2 is SASEGT in the germline V gene. The CDR3 length is 18 residues. The CDR3 DNA follows: TGTGCCAGCAGTGAAGGGGGGGACAGGGCCCTTCGCGGGCAGCCCCAGCATTTT. This codes for CASSEGGDRALRGQPQHF.

The chain employs TRBV13 and TRBJ1-2; D unresolved. Germline V lookup: CDR1 PRHDT, CDR2 FYEKMQ (reference sequence). The CDR3 covers 15 residues. V shed 1 base and J shed 3 bases, with 12 bases lying between them. CDR3 loop: CASSLAGSGDYGYTF. CDR3 DNA: TGTGCCAGCAGCTTAGCAGGCTCCGGGGACTATGGCTACACCTTC.

The V call is TRBV27, the J call TRBJ1-4, with a tentative D call TRBD1 (5 bases). The CDR3 is 14 residues long. V lost 3 bases and J 4 bases, leaving 9 bases between the germline ends. From germline, CDR1 is MNHEY and CDR2 SMNVEV (reference sequence). The CDR3 region is CASSFSGGNEKLFF. CDR3 coding DNA: TGTGCCAGCAGTTTTTCTGGGGGTAATGAAAAACTGTTTTTT.

This chain uses TRBV11-3 with TRBJ2-5; D unresolved. The DNA end is more similar to TRBJ2-7, so the J call may be wrong. CDR1 and CDR2 from the germline V gene are SGHNT and YENEEA. The CDR3 totals 13 residues. The CDR3 nucleotides are TGTGCCAGCAGCCCACCAATGGGCTACGAGCAGTACTTC. It specifies CASSPPMGYEQYF.

The chain combines TRBV7-9 with TRBJ1-4, with D possibly being TRBD1 (6 bases). Looked up from germline, CDR1 is SEHNR and CDR2 is FQNEAQ (reference sequence). The CDR3 length is 15 residues. The V gene lost 2 bases and the J gene lost 5 bases, with 12 bases spanning the gap. The CDR3 is CASSLPMDRNEKLFF. The CDR3 DNA sequence: TGTGCCAGCAGCTTACCCATGGACAGAAATGAAAAACTGTTTTTT.